Each of the 14 T cell receptor beta chains below was sequenced from the same sample in a study of T cell repertoires in cytomegalovirus infection. Their recognized antigens are unknown. Each CDR3 protein gets one entry after TCRdb re-called the reads with MiXCR. The sample has some 940,000 distinct CDR3 sequences, roughly 31% seen once. The sample consisted of cultured CD8+ T cells from PBMCs, taken from culture after CMV antigen stimulation. The receptors were gathered from a human donor in good health (CMV status not recorded). Some clones in this sample may be carry-over from other donors' samples.

Comments on this clonotype: One end of the junction is discordant with germline, which a read error may explain. CDR3 loop: CVSSEQGVFGTDTQYF. CDR3 nucleotides: TGTGTCAGCAGCGAGCAGGGGGTGTTCGGCACAGATACGCAGTATTTT. The chain employs TRBV7-6 and TRBJ2-3, with 7 bases fitting TRBD1. Germline CDR1 is SGHVS and CDR2 is FNYEAQ. The CDR3 runs 16 residues.

The chain couples TRBV6-6 to TRBJ1-1, with D unresolved. CDR3 length: 15 residues. Germline V CDR1 and CDR2: MNHNY, SVGAGI (reference sequence). The germline V and J ends were trimmed by 0 bases and 2 bases, with 10 bases remaining between them. CDR3 in amino acids: CASSYSGYENTEAFF. Written as DNA, the CDR3 is TGTGCCAGCAGTTACTCGGGATATGAAAACACTGAAGCTTTCTTT.

There are a few counts of this clonotype. The chain links TRBV6-1 to TRBJ2-3; 15 positions agree with TRBD2. V gave up 1 base and J gave up 4 bases; unmatched junction bases: 3. This CDR3 has 17 amino acids. Germline assignment: CDR1 MNHNS and CDR2 SASEGT. CDR3 in amino acids: CASSEGTSGGGSDTQYF. The CDR3 nucleotides are TGTGCCAGCAGTGAAGGGACTAGCGGGGGGGGTTCAGATACGCAGTATTTT.

The V gene is TRBV6-2 or TRBV6-3, the J gene TRBJ2-3; 11 nucleotides agree with TRBD2. This CDR3 comprises 17 residues. Germline loops: CDR1 MNHEY, CDR2 SVGEGT. With 6 bases clipped from V and 5 bases from J, the junction kept 13 bases outside the gene matches. CDR3 region: CASRQSFLAGGGDTQYF. CDR3 DNA: TGTGCCAGCAGGCAGTCGTTTCTAGCGGGGGGTGGAGATACGCAGTATTTT.

This clonotype has a handful of counts. V and J are TRBV7-9 and TRBJ1-2; D not certain. Germline lookup yields CDR1 SEHNR and CDR2 FQNEAQ (reference sequence). V gave up 4 bases and J gave up 3 bases, with 3 bases separating them. The CDR3 covers 11 residues. The CDR3 sequence: CASSSYYGYTF. The CDR3 DNA follows: TGTGCCAGCAGCTCCTACTATGGCTACACCTTC.

The V call is TRBV12-5, the J call TRBJ2-3; either TRBD1 or TRBD2 may supply D (5 bases each). The V gene lost 4 bases and the J gene lost 0 bases, with 11 bases spanning the gap. The CDR3 is 15 residues long. CDR1 is LGHNT and CDR2 is FRNRAP in the germline V gene. This CDR3 reads CASGWLGASTDTQYF. CDR3 DNA sequence: TGTGCTAGTGGTTGGCTCGGGGCCAGCACAGATACGCAGTATTTT. The variable domain in full, with the rest retrieved from reference TRBV12-5 and TRBJ2-3, is DARVTQTPRHKVTEMGQEVTMRCQPILGHNTVFWYRQTMMQGLELLAYFRNRAPLDDSGMPKDRFSAEMPDATLATLKIQPSEPRDSAVYFCASGWLGASTDTQYFGPGTRLTVL.

The chain combines TRBV12-3 or TRBV12-4 with TRBJ2-1; D remains unclear. The V and J ends lost 3 bases and 7 bases respectively, with 7 bases between them. This CDR3 comprises 12 residues. The CDR3 loop reads CASSFWMNEQFF. CDR3 DNA: TGTGCCAGCAGTTTTTGGATGAATGAGCAGTTCTTC.

The rearrangement links TRBV7-9 to TRBJ2-1; D is perhaps TRBD1 or TRBD2 (7 bases each). Trimming removed 5 bases from V and 4 bases from J, with 18 bases in between. This CDR3 has 16 residues. Germline CDR1 is SEHNR and CDR2 is FQNEAQ (reference sequence). Written as DNA, the CDR3 is TGTGCCAGCAGCCCACCAGGGGGGGCGCGGTACAATGAGCAGTTCTTC. Residues: CASSPPGGARYNEQFF.

The chain carries TRBV4-1 and TRBJ2-2, with TRBD2 matching 7 bases. This CDR3 has 16 residues. From germline, CDR1 is MGHRA and CDR2 YSYEKL. The trim removed 1 base at V and 4 bases at J, leaving 6 bases unmatched. Here the CDR3 DNA reads TGCGCCAGCAGCCAAGCTTTCAGCGGGGCCACCGGGGAGCTGTTTTTT. Its translation is CASSQAFSGATGELFF.

The V call is TRBV19, the J call TRBJ2-7, with 7 positions matching TRBD1. The V and J ends lost 4 bases and 4 bases, in that order; junction bases with no gene match: 10. The length of the CDR3 is 15 residues. The V gene's germline CDR1 is LNHDA and CDR2 SQIVND (reference sequence). This CDR3 is CASSTNRDRPYEQYF. CDR3 in DNA: TGTGCCAGTAGTACCAACCGGGACAGACCTTACGAGCAGTACTTC. The complete variable domain, with remaining parts taken from reference TRBV19 and TRBJ2-7, reads DGGITQSPKYLFRKEGQNVTLSCEQNLNHDAMYWYRQDPGQGLRLIYYSQIVNDFQKGDIAEGYSVSREKKESFPLTVTSAQKNPTAFYLCASSTNRDRPYEQYFGPGTRLTVT.

This clonotype occurred a few times. V usage is TRBV5-1 and J usage is TRBJ2-1, with 7 bases matching TRBD1. This CDR3 region has 15 residues. Losses at the gene ends were 5 bases for V and 6 bases for J; bases not matched to a gene: 11. CDR1 is SGHRS, CDR2 YFSETQ, per germline. The DNA for the CDR3 is TGCGCCAGCAGACTCCAGAGGGGGCCCCTCAATGAGCAGTTCTTC. Its translation: CASRLQRGPLNEQFF.

The rearrangement uses TRBV27 and TRBJ1-5; TRBD1 matches 8 bases. The ends lost 5 bases at V and 6 bases at J; junction bases unmatched: 6. In germline, CDR1 is MNHEY, CDR2 SMNVEV (reference sequence). The CDR3 totals 14 residues. The CDR3 DNA sequence: TGTGCCAGCAGTATCGCAGGGGGCATTCAGCCCCAGCATTTT. Amino acids: CASSIAGGIQPQHF.

The chain uses TRBV7-6 and TRBJ2-2; the D gene is possibly TRBD1 (6 bases). V was cut by 5 bases and J by 4 bases, with 20 bases left in between. CDR3 length equals 17 residues. Germline V gives CDR1 SGHVS, CDR2 FNYEAQ. The CDR3 sequence is CASSQALQGRGTGELFF. DNA for the CDR3: TGTGCCAGCAGCCAAGCTTTACAGGGTCGGGGCACCGGGGAGCTGTTTTTT.

The chain joins TRBV24-1 to TRBJ1-2; tentative D call: TRBD1 (6 bases). The V end lost 3 bases, the J end lost 3 bases, and 10 bases lay between the germline ends. Germline lookup yields CDR1 KGHDR and CDR2 SFDVKD. The CDR3 covers 14 residues. CDR3 region: CATSDNTGYYGYTF. The CDR3 DNA follows: TGTGCCACCAGTGATAACACAGGGTACTATGGCTACACCTTC.